This TCR beta chain appears in the sequencing data of a study of cytomegalovirus exposure and HLA in healthy donors. The CDR3 spans 17 residues. V gave up 0 bases and J gave up 3 bases; unmatched junction bases: 3. Germline V CDR1 and CDR2: SGHTA, FQGNSA. Study results and caveats: There were 164 TCR beta chains listed as cytomegalovirus-associated. Several V segments, TRBV6-2 and TRBV6-3 among them, could not be told apart and were dropped.

Of note for this clone: What it recognizes is unknown.

Researchers ran the PCR with 60 Vbeta and 13 Jbeta primers. Profiled with immunoSEQ multiplex PCR; TCRdb holds only in-frame clones, not every one. Here the sample spans around 150,000 clones, roughly 85% being singletons. The clonotype originates from a man between 18 and 35 years old in good health and CMV-seropositive. Sequencing was carried out using PBMCs. The J gene is TRBJ1-3, the V gene TRBV7-2; 12 bases align to TRBD1. The CDR3 DNA sequence: TGTGCCAGCAGCTTAGCGGGACAGGGGGCCTATGGAAACACCATATATTTT. Its translation is CASSLAGQGAYGNTIYF.